The 10 T cell receptor beta chains below were found in one sample sequenced in a study of T cells after posttransplantation cyclophosphamide. The repertoire was sequenced with immunoSEQ multiplex PCR; TCRdb's copy has only in-frame clones and lacks some. The sample holds 6,500 to 8,000 clones, and no clone turns up only once. A marrow graft followed busulfan-fludarabine conditioning, with cyclophosphamide on days +3 and +4. The sequences come from PBMCs, collected 94 days after allogeneic stem cell transplant with posttransplant cyclophosphamide. The source of these receptors is a female patient in her 60s who received an allogeneic stem cell transplant from an unrelated donor, was CMV-positive, and had acute GVHD only. Some of the T cells might come from the graft donor.

By share, this clone counts as medium-sized. The V and J genes are TRBV19 and TRBJ2-1; D gene uncertain. The CDR3 runs 11 residues. CDR1 is LNHDA and CDR2 is SQIVND in the germline V gene (reference sequence). V dropped 7 bases and J dropped 4 bases, with 5 bases sitting between them. For the CDR3, the DNA is TGTGCCAGTAAAGGGTACAATGAGCAGTTCTTC. It is translated as CASKGYNEQFF.

Ten or more counts support this clone. This sequence joins TRBV5-4 and TRBJ2-7; TRBD1 agrees at 11 bases. The V gene's germline CDR1 is SGHNT and CDR2 YYREEE (reference sequence). V trimming: 0 bases; J trimming: 3 bases; junction bases outside the gene matches: 2. This CDR3 is built from 15 residues. This chain's CDR3 is CASSLGGTGGYEQYF. The DNA of the CDR3 is TGTGCCAGCAGCTTGGGTGGGACAGGGGGCTACGAGCAGTACTTC.

This clone was recorded many times. J is TRBJ2-7 and V is TRBV7-3; D may be TRBD2 (7 bases). Trimming took 1 base from V and 6 from J, leaving 10 bases between them. This CDR3 is built from 13 residues. The germline V gene encodes CDR1 SGHTA and CDR2 FQGTGA. The CDR3 nucleotides are TGTGCCAGCAGCTTAAGGGGGGGCGCCGAGCAGTACTTC. Translation gives CASSLRGGAEQYF.

This clone has at least ten counts. This chain joins TRBV24-1 and TRBJ1-5; 7 bases are shared with TRBD1. The CDR3 length is 15 residues. The trim removed 3 bases at V and 1 base at J, leaving 2 bases unmatched. Germline V lookup: CDR1 KGHDR, CDR2 SFDVKD. For the CDR3, the DNA is TGTGCCACCAGTGATGGGACAGTGAGCAATCAGCCCCAGCATTTT. Its translation: CATSDGTVSNQPQHF.

This clone was seen at least ten times. The rearrangement links TRBV7-7 to TRBJ1-5; no firm D call. Per germline, CDR1 SSHAT and CDR2 FNYEAQ (reference sequence). The V end lost 5 bases, the J end lost 1 base, and 15 bases lay between the germline ends. CDR3 size: 16 residues. The CDR3 DNA reads as TGTGCCAGCAGCGGGCTAAGCGGACCAAGCAATCAGCCCCAGCATTTT. As protein: CASSGLSGPSNQPQHF.

In this sample, this clone turned up many times. The chain uses TRBV19 and TRBJ1-2, with D tentatively TRBD1 (6 bases). The CDR3 sequence is 13 residues long. Germline V lookup: CDR1 LNHDA, CDR2 SQIVND (reference sequence). V was trimmed by 9 bases and J by 3 bases, leaving 14 bases between them. The CDR3 spells CARPRDTDYGYTF. CDR3 bases: TGTGCCAGGCCACGGGACACGGACTATGGCTACACCTTC.

This clone was detected ten times or more. CDR3 coding DNA: TGTGCCAGCAGTGATCCGACACGAACTAGCGGGAACCTCTACGAGCAGTACTTC. It translates to CASSDPTRTSGNLYEQYF. The chain employs TRBV6-1 and TRBJ2-7; 10 bases map to TRBD2. The CDR3 sequence is 18 residues long. J gave up 3 bases and V 3 bases, and 14 bases lay outside the gene matches. CDR1 MNHNS and CDR2 SASEGT come from the germline V gene.

This clone was detected many times. J is TRBJ2-1 and V is TRBV10-3, with 7 bases identical to TRBD1. V dropped 2 bases and J dropped 2; count of bases not matched to a gene: 0. Germline CDR1 ENHRY, CDR2 SYGVKD. This CDR3 is built from 14 residues. CDR3 loop: CAISEGTAYNEQFF. Here the CDR3 DNA reads TGTGCCATCAGTGAGGGGACAGCCTACAATGAGCAGTTCTTC.

The rearrangement uses TRBV30 and TRBJ2-3; 9 nucleotides match TRBD1. The CDR3 runs to 14 residues. CDR1 and CDR2 from the germline V gene are GTSNPN and SVGIG (reference sequence). The V gene end was trimmed by 2 bases and the J gene end by 3 bases; junction bases not matched to a gene: 3. The DNA for the CDR3 is TGTGCCTGGAGTCCGGGACAGGGTACAGATACGCAGTATTTT. It yields the protein CAWSPGQGTDTQYF.

This clone was seen ten or more times. The CDR3 sequence: CASSYVKGHEQYF. The CDR3 DNA follows: TGTGCCAGCAGCTACGTGAAAGGGCACGAGCAGTACTTC. The gene calls are TRBV13 and TRBJ2-7; D is unresolved. Germline values: CDR1 PRHDT, CDR2 FYEKMQ (reference sequence). Deletions cut 4 bases from V and 5 bases from J, with 12 bases between. CDR3 length: 13 residues.